Below, 30 T cell receptor beta chains from the same sample are listed, as sequenced in a study of blood T cell repertoires in COVID-19 (TCRdb year 2020). The library came from the immunoSEQ multiplex PCR assay. In its TCRdb copy, this immuneACCESS table keeps in-frame sequences only and misses some clones. Where compared with another copy, unresolved V genes explain less than half of these, and the others have no known cause. Here the sample has some 76,000 clones; about 89% occur a single time. Jointly, the top ten make up 0.58% of the sample. The sequencing input was peripheral blood. These receptors were obtained from a man aged 55 to 70 with acute or convalescent COVID-19.

This sequence joins TRBV7-6 and TRBJ1-2; unclear D gene. The CDR3 covers 15 residues. CDR1 SGHVS and CDR2 FNYEAQ come from the germline V gene. V shed 6 bases and J shed 4 bases, with 18 bases lying between them. The CDR3 protein is CASSPDITSFYGYTF. DNA of the CDR3: TGTGCCAGCAGTCCCGACATAACGTCCTTCTATGGCTACACCTTC.

This rearrangement joins TRBV19 to TRBJ2-1; the D gene is possibly TRBD2 (5 bases). V shed 8 bases and J shed 0 bases, with 14 bases lying between them. CDR1 and CDR2 (germline): LNHDA, SQIVND (reference sequence). CDR3 length equals 15 residues. The CDR3 here is CASLSDTSSYNEQFF. Here the CDR3 DNA reads TGTGCCAGTCTTAGCGATACAAGCTCCTACAATGAGCAGTTCTTC.

The chain combines TRBV19 with TRBJ1-1; D gene uncertain. CDR3 length: 15 residues. Trimming removed 1 base at V and 2 bases at J, with 11 bases between. The germline V gene has CDR1 LNHDA and CDR2 SQIVND (reference sequence). Here the CDR3 DNA reads TGTGCCAGTAGTATAGGTTCGGCGGCCAACACTGAAGCTTTCTTT. It specifies CASSIGSAANTEAFF.

This chain uses TRBV7-6 with TRBJ1-5, with D uncertain. Germline V gives CDR1 SGHVS, CDR2 FNYEAQ. V was trimmed by 5 bases and J by 7 bases, leaving 18 bases between them. This CDR3 has 15 amino acids. The CDR3 DNA reads as TGTGCCAGCAGCGTAAGACCCGGAGACCGACAGCCCCAGCATTTT. This sequence encodes CASSVRPGDRQPQHF.

V and J are TRBV15 and TRBJ2-7; 7 bases are a match to TRBD2. The CDR3 covers 18 residues. Germline-derived CDR1 and CDR2 are LNHNV and YYDKDF (reference sequence). With V trimmed by 1 base and J by 3 bases, 15 bases remained unmatched. CDR3 nucleotides: TGTGCCACCAGCAGAGCTCGAAATGAATGGGGGGGTTACTACGAGCAGTACTTC. Translation: CATSRARNEWGGYYEQYF.

This clone appeared once. The V call is TRBV15, the J call TRBJ1-3, with 9 bases aligning to TRBD1. V gave up 3 bases and J gave up 0 bases; unmatched junction bases: 6. The CDR3 totals 17 residues. Germline V lookup: CDR1 LNHNV, CDR2 YYDKDF (reference sequence). The CDR3 is CATSSPGTGSSGNTIYF. CDR3 DNA sequence: TGTGCCACCAGCAGTCCCGGGACAGGGAGCTCTGGAAACACCATATATTTT.

The rearrangement uses TRBV12-3 or TRBV12-4 and TRBJ1-5, with 8 positions matching TRBD1. The CDR3 contains 12 residues. Unmatched junction bases numbered 1, after V lost 6 bases and J lost 6 bases. The CDR3 DNA sequence: TGTGCCAGCAGGACAGGGGTTCAGCCCCAGCATTTT. Protein: CASRTGVQPQHF.

The chain carries TRBV19 and TRBJ1-1, with 7 nucleotides matching TRBD1. The trim removed 3 bases at V and 2 bases at J, leaving 9 bases unmatched. Germline V gene sequence: CDR1 LNHDA, CDR2 SQIVND (reference sequence). The CDR3 contains 16 residues. CDR3 nucleotide sequence: TGTGCCAGTAGTATCCTACGACAGGGCTCCAACACTGAAGCTTTCTTT. Protein: CASSILRQGSNTEAFF.

This clone was recorded once. This chain uses TRBV5-1 with TRBJ1-1, with TRBD1 matching 10 bases. V was clipped by 2 bases and J by 6 bases; unmatched bases: 10. CDR1 and CDR2 from the germline V gene are SGHRS and YFSETQ. The CDR3 totals 16 residues. The CDR3 DNA follows: TGCGCCAGCAGCTTTTATTCCGGGACAGGGGTGGCTGAAGCTTTCTTT. This gives the protein CASSFYSGTGVAEAFF.

V usage is TRBV5-5 and J usage is TRBJ1-1, with unresolved D. V lost 0 bases to trimming and J lost 0 bases, with 9 bases between them. This CDR3 has 15 amino acids. From germline, CDR1 is SGHKS and CDR2 YYEKEE (reference sequence). The CDR3 loop is CASSLAGFMNTEAFF. Here the CDR3 DNA reads TGTGCCAGCAGCTTGGCGGGGTTCATGAACACTGAAGCTTTCTTT.

V is TRBV3-1 (or the pseudogene TRBV3-2) and J is TRBJ2-7; no clear D. This CDR3 is built from 16 residues. V was shortened by 4 bases and J by 0 bases, with 16 bases between the two germline ends. Germline CDR1 and CDR2: LGHDT and YNNKEL (reference sequence). This chain's CDR3 is CASSPVGSESSYEQYF. The DNA of the CDR3 is TGTGCCAGCAGCCCTGTCGGCTCGGAGAGCTCCTACGAGCAGTACTTC.

The chain links TRBV5-1 to TRBJ2-1, with D perhaps matching TRBD2 (5 bases). This CDR3 spans 15 amino acids. CDR1 SGHRS and CDR2 YFSETQ come from the germline V gene. V gave up 3 bases and J gave up 0 bases, with 10 bases separating them. CDR3 sequence reads: CASSYPGSSYNEQFF. CDR3 bases: TGCGCCAGCAGCTATCCGGGGAGCTCCTACAATGAGCAGTTCTTC.

The sample holds one count of this clone. This chain uses TRBV5-8 with TRBJ2-3, with 10 bases fitting TRBD1. The CDR3 length is 16 residues. CDR1 and CDR2 from the germline V gene are SGHTS and YDEGEE. V shed 3 bases and J 4 bases; nucleotides not matched to a gene: 8. CDR3 protein: CASSWDRGSLSDTQYF. The CDR3 DNA follows: TGTGCCAGCAGCTGGGACAGGGGCAGTCTGTCAGATACGCAGTATTTT. Full variable domain (missing parts from reference TRBV5-8 and TRBJ2-3): EAGVTQSPTHLIKTRGQQATLRCSPISGHTSVYWYQQALGLGLQFLLWYDEGEERNRGNFPPRFSGRQFPNYSSELNVNALELEDSALYLCASSWDRGSLSDTQYFGPGTRLTVL.

The rearrangement links TRBV6-5 to TRBJ1-2, with no clear D. The V gene's germline CDR1 is MNHEY and CDR2 SVGAGI. The CDR3 contains 14 residues. V lost 7 bases and J 8 bases, leaving 20 bases between the germline ends. CDR3 protein: CASTLNGVSGGYTF. CDR3 bases: TGTGCCAGCACCCTAAACGGGGTCTCCGGCGGCTACACCTTC.

The rearrangement joins TRBV9 to TRBJ2-1; 9 nucleotides line up with TRBD1. This CDR3 comprises 14 residues. Germline V gene sequence: CDR1 SGDLS, CDR2 YYNGEE. Trimming removed 4 bases from V and 8 bases from J; junction bases left unmatched: 7. The CDR3 sequence is CASSFTGGPYEQFF. CDR3 in DNA: TGTGCCAGCAGCTTCACAGGGGGCCCGTATGAGCAGTTCTTC. The full variable domain, rest sourced from reference TRBV9 and TRBJ2-1, is DSGVTQTPKHLITATGQRVTLRCSPRSGDLSVYWYQQSLDQGLQFLIQYYNGEERAKGNILERFSAQQFPDLHSELNLSSLELGDSALYFCASSFTGGPYEQFFGPGTRLTVL.

V is TRBV19 and J is TRBJ1-4, with 8 bases fitting TRBD1. Germline CDR1 reads LNHDA; CDR2 reads SQIVND (reference sequence). The CDR3 is 14 amino acids. V gave up 7 bases and J gave up 0 bases; unmatched junction bases: 1. The CDR3 DNA reads TGTGCCAGTAAACAGGGGGCAACTAATGAAAAACTGTTTTTT. Protein: CASKQGATNEKLFF.

The rearrangement links TRBV5-6 to TRBJ1-2; D is ambiguous. Deletions cut 2 bases from V and 2 bases from J, with 13 bases between. Germline loops: CDR1 SGHDT, CDR2 YYEEEE. This CDR3 has 15 amino acids. CDR3 in DNA: TGTGCCAGCAGCTTCAGGCCCAGACCAAACTATGGCTACACCTTC. Residues: CASSFRPRPNYGYTF.

The J gene is TRBJ2-7, the V gene TRBV2; D perhaps matches TRBD2 (5 bases). Germline CDR1 and CDR2: SNHLY and FYNNEI. V was pared by 11 bases and J by 9 bases, with 23 bases between. CDR3 length: 13 amino acids. CDR3 nucleotides: TGTGCCCACAGAATGGTGGCGGGTGGCGGGCAGTACTTC. This sequence encodes CAHRMVAGGGQYF. Based on the CDR3 plus reference TRBV2 and TRBJ2-7, the full variable domain is EPEVTQTPSHQVTQMGQEVILRCVPISNHLYFYWYRQILGQKVEFLVSFYNNEISEKSEIFDDQFSVERPDGSNFTLKIRSTKLEDSAMYFCAHRMVAGGGQYFGPGTRLTVT.

This clone was counted a few times. The genes are TRBV3-1 (or the pseudogene TRBV3-2) and TRBJ2-7; 11 nucleotides match TRBD2. Germline CDR1 and CDR2: LGHDT and YNNKEL (reference sequence). The ends lost 1 base at V and 3 bases at J; junction bases unmatched: 5. This CDR3 comprises 16 residues. The CDR3 DNA reads TGTGCCAGCAGCCAAGGTGGGCTAGCGGGGGGCTACGAGCAGTACTTC. Its protein product is CASSQGGLAGGYEQYF.

The rearrangement uses TRBV5-1 and TRBJ1-2, with no clear D. CDR1 is SGHRS and CDR2 is YFSETQ in the germline V gene. Trimming stripped 1 base from V and 6 bases from J, with 10 bases between. The CDR3 loop spans 13 amino acids. The CDR3 DNA reads TGCGCCAGCAGCTTGTTGGGCCAGGATGGCTACACCTTC. Encoded protein: CASSLLGQDGYTF.

J is TRBJ2-5 and V is TRBV29-1; 11 nucleotides agree with TRBD2. Germline CDR1 and CDR2: SQVTM and ANQGSEA. The ends lost 7 bases at V and 4 bases at J; junction bases unmatched: 2. The CDR3 contains 12 residues. Written as DNA, the CDR3 is TGCAGCGCCGGACTAGCGGGAGAGACCCAGTACTTC. Encoded protein: CSAGLAGETQYF.

The chain carries TRBV5-6 and TRBJ1-1; D might be TRBD1 (6 bases). Per the germline V gene, CDR1 is SGHDT and CDR2 is YYEEEE. There are 13 residues in the CDR3. V was cut by 1 base and J by 8 bases, with 12 bases left in between. CDR3 residues: CASSLSLRGEAFF. CDR3 sequence (DNA): TGTGCCAGCAGCTTGTCTCTCAGGGGAGAAGCTTTCTTT.

V is TRBV7-8 and J is TRBJ1-2; TRBD1 agrees at 7 bases. Trimming at V came to 5 bases and at J to 4 bases, leaving 7 bases not matched to a gene. The germline gives CDR1 SGHVS, CDR2 FQNEAQ. The CDR3 spans 14 residues. The chain's CDR3 is CASSRRDSTYGYTF. As DNA, the CDR3 is TGTGCCAGCAGCCGGAGGGACAGTACCTATGGCTACACCTTC. Combining the CDR3 with reference TRBV7-8 and TRBJ1-2 gives the whole variable domain GAGVSQSPRYKVAKRGQDVALRCDPISGHVSLFWYQQALGQGPEFLTYFQNEAQLDKSGLPSDRFFAERPEGSVSTLKIQRTQQEDSAVYLCASSRRDSTYGYTFGSGTRLTVV.

The genes are TRBV6-5 and TRBJ1-2; 7 nucleotides line up with TRBD1. Germline V gene lookup returns CDR1 MNHEY and CDR2 SVGAGI. This CDR3 spans 16 amino acids. V was pared by 0 bases and J by 4 bases, with 8 bases of the junction left unmatched. CDR3 protein: CASSYSRDRVFYGYTF. DNA for the CDR3: TGTGCCAGCAGTTACTCCAGAGACAGGGTATTCTATGGCTACACCTTC.

The rearrangement links TRBV5-1 to TRBJ2-1, with D possibly being TRBD2 (5 bases). The V gene's germline CDR1 is SGHRS and CDR2 YFSETQ. The CDR3 loop spans 19 amino acids. V dropped 0 bases and J dropped 1 base, with 20 bases sitting between them. The CDR3 bases are TGCGCCAGCAGCTTGGCCGGTTTGAGCCGGACTGGATCCTACAATGAGCAGTTCTTC. Translation: CASSLAGLSRTGSYNEQFF.

The genes are TRBV7-3 and TRBJ2-1, with 11 positions matching TRBD1. J was trimmed by 6 bases and V by 5 bases; bases with no gene match: 6. The CDR3 loop spans 15 amino acids. Germline V CDR1 and CDR2: SGHTA, FQGTGA. The CDR3 here is CASSPGTGGFNEQFF. CDR3 nucleotides: TGTGCCAGCAGCCCAGGGACAGGGGGTTTCAATGAGCAGTTCTTC.

The chain employs TRBV30 and TRBJ2-1, with 9 bases fitting TRBD2. Germline V lookup: CDR1 GTSNPN, CDR2 SVGIG (reference sequence). V lost 3 bases, J lost 7 bases, and 16 bases stayed unmatched. The CDR3 contains 17 residues. The CDR3 is CAWRLRPAGGPRNEQFF. CDR3 sequence (DNA): TGTGCCTGGAGGTTACGACCGGCGGGAGGGCCTCGGAATGAGCAGTTCTTC.

This clone was seen just once. Here the CDR3 reads CATSRDTRWASGSVEQFF. CDR3 nucleotides: TGTGCCACCAGCAGAGATACGAGATGGGCTAGCGGGAGTGTTGAGCAGTTCTTC. This chain joins TRBV15 and TRBJ2-1, with 10 bases aligning to TRBD2. CDR3 length: 18 amino acids. The trim removed 0 bases at V and 9 bases at J, leaving 14 bases unmatched. The germline V gene encodes CDR1 LNHNV and CDR2 YYDKDF (reference sequence).

The rearrangement joins TRBV27 to TRBJ2-1, with 9 nucleotides matching TRBD2. This CDR3 has 16 amino acids. Germline lookup yields CDR1 MNHEY and CDR2 SMNVEV (reference sequence). After removal of 6 bases from V and 2 bases from J, the junction contained 8 bases not matched to a gene. Written as DNA, the CDR3 is TGTGCCAGCAGCCCAAGACTAGCGGCAACCTACAATGAGCAGTTCTTC. Translation: CASSPRLAATYNEQFF.

The rearrangement joins TRBV9 to TRBJ2-5, with a tentative D call TRBD2 (5 bases). Per the germline V gene, CDR1 is SGDLS and CDR2 is YYNGEE. Trimming took off 3 bases at V and 4 bases at J, with 19 bases between the two ends. The CDR3 is 16 residues long. DNA for the CDR3: TGTGCCAGCAGCGGACTTGCTATAAGCGGCTTAGAGACCCAGTACTTC. Protein: CASSGLAISGLETQYF.